Listed below are T cell receptor beta chains from one sample, sequenced in a study of intratumoral heterogeneity in liver cancer. The data were produced by immunoSEQ multiplex PCR, yet TCRdb's version contains in-frame clones alone and is incomplete. The sample shows about 20,000 clones, around 73% of them seen only once. The sample here was tumor-adjacent normal tissue, taken before any cancer treatment. Receptors were obtained from a woman in her 70s with hepatocellular carcinoma. The conserved cysteine and the conserved F or W are not part of the CDR3 here. The order of the fields is V gene, CDR3 protein.

TRBV25-1 | ASSDWDRGPVTGELF
TRBV9 | ASSVGGMGEQY
TRBV27 | ASSLGRTTEAF
TRBV5-1 | ASSLGSLNTEAF
TRBV19 | ASWGKPGQGLNTEAF
TRBV5-4 | ASSLRGAIQSGYT
TRBV7-8 | ASSPKGLAGPGGELF
TRBV6-5 | ASSPPDTYQPQH
TRBV29-1 | SVIFSRTGETGEQY
TRBV5-1 | ASSPGVRELF
TRBV2 | ASKQVWNTEAF
TRBV12-3/TRBV12-4 | ASSFAILYEQY
TRBV5-1 | ASSKARGTDTQY
TRBV19 | ASSDILRRNEQF
TRBV6-2/TRBV6-3 | ASSYGRGTGGSPLH
TRBV2 | ASIPAGSYNEQF
TRBV2 | ASRAGLSGNTIY
TRBV27 | ASSRGDRGYGYT
TRBV19 | ASSIDGGLTEAF
TRBV6-2/TRBV6-3 | ASIPQGQLSNQPQH
TRBV2 | ASSEEWTAGELF
TRBV30 | AWSTLHYEQY
TRBV4-2 | ASSQGPTDTQY
TRBV27 | ASSFRMDEQF
TRBV5-4 | ASSLSGRRQPQH
TRBV6-5 | ASSYSGTANYGYT
TRBV7-2 | ASSLNLGHRDGNEQF
TRBV24-1 | ATSPRYSNQPQH
TRBV5-1 | ASSLDRGFGYT
TRBV2 | ASSVRDSYGYT
TRBV6-1 | ASSEMGGYQPQH
TRBV21-1 | ASSKSGSGSYQETQY
TRBV14 | ASSQYRLAGENEQF
TRBV2 | ASSERGVANEKLF
TRBV27 | ASSLGTRNQPQH
TRBV5-5 | ASSLRDSGNTIY
TRBV19 | ASSNRLAGGPARNEQF
TRBV7-3 | ASSLRGGLAGSGGELF
TRBV19 | ASSIRGQIYGYT
TRBV5-6 | ASSLYAGRSYNEQF
TRBV7-9 | ASSFTLQLNTEAF
TRBV4-2 | ASSPEIGITYEQY
TRBV18 | ASSPTGDNQPQH
TRBV19 | ASRGQGGNSPLH
TRBV9 | ASSVASGPNTGELF
TRBV3-1/TRBV3-2 | ASSQDWDRTGPPLH
TRBV4-1 | ASSQLRGFETQY